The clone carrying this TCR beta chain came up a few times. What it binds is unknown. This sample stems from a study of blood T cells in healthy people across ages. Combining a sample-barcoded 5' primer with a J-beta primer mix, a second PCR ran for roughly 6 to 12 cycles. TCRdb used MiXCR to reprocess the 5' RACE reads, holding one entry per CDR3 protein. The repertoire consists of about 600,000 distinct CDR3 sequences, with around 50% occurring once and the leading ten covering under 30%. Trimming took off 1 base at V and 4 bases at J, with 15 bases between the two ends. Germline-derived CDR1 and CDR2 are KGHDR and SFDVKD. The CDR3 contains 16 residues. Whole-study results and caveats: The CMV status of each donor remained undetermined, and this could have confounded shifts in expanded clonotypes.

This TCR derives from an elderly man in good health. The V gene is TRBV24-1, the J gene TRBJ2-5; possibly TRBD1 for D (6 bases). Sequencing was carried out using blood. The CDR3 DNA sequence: TGTGCCACCAGTGATTTTCGAACAGGGAATGTAGAGACCCAGTACTTC. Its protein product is CATSDFRTGNVETQYF.